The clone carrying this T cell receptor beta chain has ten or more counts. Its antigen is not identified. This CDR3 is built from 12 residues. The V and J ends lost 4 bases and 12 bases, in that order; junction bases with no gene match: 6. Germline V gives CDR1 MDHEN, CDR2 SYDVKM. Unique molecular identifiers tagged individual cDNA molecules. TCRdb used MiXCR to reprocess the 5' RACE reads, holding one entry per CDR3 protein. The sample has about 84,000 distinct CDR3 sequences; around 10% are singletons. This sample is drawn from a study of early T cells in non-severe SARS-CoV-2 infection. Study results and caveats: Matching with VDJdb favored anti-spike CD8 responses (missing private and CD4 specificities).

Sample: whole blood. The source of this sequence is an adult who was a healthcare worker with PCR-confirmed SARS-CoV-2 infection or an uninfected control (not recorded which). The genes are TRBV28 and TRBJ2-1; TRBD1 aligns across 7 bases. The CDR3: CASSSPRTGQFF. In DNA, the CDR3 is TGTGCCAGCAGTTCCCCTCGGACAGGGCAGTTCTTC.